A selection of T cell receptor beta chains follows, all from one sample in a study of blood T cell repertoires in COVID-19. Sequenced by immunoSEQ multiplex PCR; TCRdb stores in-frame clones only, minus some. Seen here are 150,000 to 200,000 clones, approximately 90% observed once, and the top ten hold about 4.2%. Material for sequencing was peripheral blood. Receptors originate from a human donor in a cohort sampled during active COVID-19. Each CDR3 is given with its conserved first and last residue. The order of the fields is J gene, V gene, D gene, clone size, CDR3 DNA, CDR3 protein. The D gene is left open where the match is weak. Some rows mark clone size as missing; the rest say once, few, many or name a class of expanded clone.

j_call: TRBJ2-4
v_call: TRBV11-2
d_call: TRBD1
clone_size: NA
cdr3_nt: TGTGCCAGCAGCTTAGATGGAGGACAGGGCAACATTCAGTACTTC
cdr3_aa: CASSLDGGQGNIQYF

j_call: TRBJ2-1
v_call: TRBV11-3
d_call: TRBD1
clone_size: NA
cdr3_nt: TGTGCCAGCAGCTTAAATTTTCCGGGACAGGGGGCCCATGAGCAGTTCTTC
cdr3_aa: CASSLNFPGQGAHEQFF

j_call: TRBJ2-5
v_call: TRBV27
d_call: NA
clone_size: NA
cdr3_nt: TGTGCCAGCAGTTTGCCAGGGGCGGAGACCCAGTACTTC
cdr3_aa: CASSLPGAETQYF

j_call: TRBJ2-3
v_call: TRBV7-9
d_call: TRBD2
clone_size: NA
cdr3_nt: TGTGCCAGCAGCTTAGGGACTAGCGGGGGCACAGATACGCAGTATTTT
cdr3_aa: CASSLGTSGGTDTQYF

j_call: TRBJ2-4
v_call: TRBV2
d_call: NA
clone_size: NA
cdr3_nt: TGTGCCAGCAGTGAAGAGGGGTTCGCGGCCAAAAACATTCAGTACTTC
cdr3_aa: CASSEEGFAAKNIQYF

j_call: TRBJ1-2
v_call: TRBV2
d_call: TRBD1
clone_size: NA
cdr3_nt: TGTGCCAGCAGCGAGACAGGGCCGTATGGCTACACCTTC
cdr3_aa: CASSETGPYGYTF

j_call: TRBJ2-3
v_call: TRBV5-1
d_call: TRBD1
clone_size: NA
cdr3_nt: TGCGCCAGCAGCCCCGGACAGGGTCGGGCAGATACGCAGTATTTT
cdr3_aa: CASSPGQGRADTQYF

j_call: TRBJ2-2
v_call: TRBV7-9
d_call: NA
clone_size: NA
cdr3_nt: TGTGCCAGCAGCTTAGCGTCAGGGTCCGGCGGGGAGCTGTTTTTT
cdr3_aa: CASSLASGSGGELFF

j_call: TRBJ2-1
v_call: TRBV6-2/TRBV6-3
d_call: NA
clone_size: NA
cdr3_nt: TGTGCCAGCAGTTATCCACGGGACTTCAAGCAGTTCTTC
cdr3_aa: CASSYPRDFKQFF

j_call: TRBJ1-6
v_call: TRBV5-8
d_call: NA
clone_size: NA
cdr3_nt: TGTGCCAGCAGCCCAGGACATCAGGGCACGTCCGGGAATTCACCCCTCCACTTT
cdr3_aa: CASSPGHQGTSGNSPLHF

j_call: TRBJ1-5
v_call: TRBV12-5
d_call: NA
clone_size: NA
cdr3_nt: TGTGCTAGTGGCTCACGGGTGAATCAGCCCCAGCATTTT
cdr3_aa: CASGSRVNQPQHF

j_call: TRBJ1-3
v_call: TRBV9
d_call: NA
clone_size: once
cdr3_nt: TGTGCCAGCAGCCCCAGAAGTAGGAGAGGAAACACCATATATTTT
cdr3_aa: CASSPRSRRGNTIYF

j_call: TRBJ2-1
v_call: TRBV19
d_call: NA
clone_size: once
cdr3_nt: TGTGCCAGTAGTATCCTCCGGGGGGCCCTCTACAATGAGCAGTTCTTC
cdr3_aa: CASSILRGALYNEQFF

j_call: TRBJ2-7
v_call: TRBV19
d_call: NA
clone_size: NA
cdr3_nt: TGTGCCAGTAGTCTGGGGGGCTCCTACGAGCAGTACTTC
cdr3_aa: CASSLGGSYEQYF

j_call: TRBJ2-3
v_call: TRBV9
d_call: TRBD2
clone_size: NA
cdr3_nt: TGTGCCAGCAGCGTAGTAGGGATCGGGACTAGCGGGAGGGCCGGCACAGATACGCAGTATTTT
cdr3_aa: CASSVVGIGTSGRAGTDTQYF

j_call: TRBJ1-1
v_call: TRBV7-2
d_call: TRBD1
clone_size: NA
cdr3_nt: TGTGCCAGCAGCGTTACCAGTCAGGACAGGGTCACTGAAGCTTTCTTT
cdr3_aa: CASSVTSQDRVTEAFF

j_call: TRBJ1-4
v_call: TRBV7-6
d_call: NA
clone_size: NA
cdr3_nt: TGTGCCAGCAGCTTAGAACCGCAGGGGCCAAGATTTTCAACTAATGAAAAACTGTTTTTT
cdr3_aa: CASSLEPQGPRFSTNEKLFF

j_call: TRBJ2-7
v_call: TRBV10-3
d_call: TRBD1
clone_size: NA
cdr3_nt: TGTGCCACCAGACAGGGTCCCTACGAGCAGTACTTC
cdr3_aa: CATRQGPYEQYF

j_call: TRBJ2-3
v_call: TRBV11-3
d_call: TRBD2
clone_size: NA
cdr3_nt: TGTGCCAGCAGCTTAGATCGGGGGGGTTATTCAGATACGCAGTATTTT
cdr3_aa: CASSLDRGGYSDTQYF

j_call: TRBJ1-1
v_call: TRBV9
d_call: TRBD1
clone_size: few
cdr3_nt: TGTGCCAGCAGCCGAGGGGGGACAGGGCGCACTGAAGCTTTCTTT
cdr3_aa: CASSRGGTGRTEAFF

j_call: TRBJ1-1
v_call: TRBV3-1/TRBV3-2
d_call: TRBD1
clone_size: NA
cdr3_nt: TGTGCCAGCAGCCAAGCTGGGACAGGGAGTAGAGCTTTCTTT
cdr3_aa: CASSQAGTGSRAFF

j_call: TRBJ2-1
v_call: TRBV2
d_call: TRBD1
clone_size: NA
cdr3_nt: TGTGCCAGCAGGGACAGGCCAACCAATGAGCAGTTCTTC
cdr3_aa: CASRDRPTNEQFF

j_call: TRBJ2-3
v_call: TRBV2
d_call: TRBD2
clone_size: NA
cdr3_nt: TGTGCCAGCACCCAAGACGGGAGCGGGGCGCAGTATTTT
cdr3_aa: CASTQDGSGAQYF

j_call: TRBJ1-1
v_call: TRBV19
d_call: NA
clone_size: once
cdr3_nt: TGTGCCAGTAGTATAAGTCTCGACACGGCAGGTACAGCTTTCTTT
cdr3_aa: CASSISLDTAGTAFF

j_call: TRBJ2-1
v_call: TRBV10-1
d_call: TRBD1
clone_size: NA
cdr3_nt: TGCGCCAGCAGCCGGGACAGGGCCCTCAATGAGCAGTTCTTC
cdr3_aa: CASSRDRALNEQFF

j_call: TRBJ2-5
v_call: TRBV7-6
d_call: TRBD1
clone_size: once
cdr3_nt: TGTGCCAGCAGCTCTTCCCGGGACAGGGTGGAGACCCAGTACTTC
cdr3_aa: CASSSSRDRVETQYF

j_call: TRBJ2-3
v_call: TRBV1
d_call: NA
clone_size: NA
cdr3_nt: TGCACCAGCAGCCGCACTAGCGGGGGGGCAGAGGTAACAGATACGCAGTATTTT
cdr3_aa: CTSSRTSGGAEVTDTQYF